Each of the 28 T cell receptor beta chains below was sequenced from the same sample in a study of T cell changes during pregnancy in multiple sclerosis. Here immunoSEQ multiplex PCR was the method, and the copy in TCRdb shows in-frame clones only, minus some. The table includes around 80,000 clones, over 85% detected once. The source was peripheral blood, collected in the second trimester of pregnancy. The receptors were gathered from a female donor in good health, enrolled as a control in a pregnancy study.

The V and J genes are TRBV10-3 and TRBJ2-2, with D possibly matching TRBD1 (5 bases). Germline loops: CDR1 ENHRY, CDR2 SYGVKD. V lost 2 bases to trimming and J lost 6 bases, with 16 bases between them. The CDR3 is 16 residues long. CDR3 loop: CAISEDRSRVAGELFF. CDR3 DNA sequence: TGTGCCATCAGTGAGGACCGGAGCAGGGTAGCCGGGGAGCTGTTTTTT.

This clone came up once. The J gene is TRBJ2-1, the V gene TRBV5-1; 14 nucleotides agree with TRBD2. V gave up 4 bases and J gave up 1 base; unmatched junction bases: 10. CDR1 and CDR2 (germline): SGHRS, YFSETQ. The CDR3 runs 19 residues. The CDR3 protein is CASSLQGLAGGSSYNEQFF. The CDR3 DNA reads TGCGCCAGCAGCCTCCAAGGACTAGCGGGAGGTAGTTCCTACAATGAGCAGTTCTTC.

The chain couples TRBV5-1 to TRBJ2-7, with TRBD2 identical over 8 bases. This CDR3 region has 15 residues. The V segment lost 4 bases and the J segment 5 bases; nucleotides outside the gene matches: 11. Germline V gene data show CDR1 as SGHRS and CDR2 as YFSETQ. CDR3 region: CASSQLGRTSHEQYF. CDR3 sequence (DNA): TGCGCCAGCAGCCAATTGGGTAGGACTAGCCACGAGCAGTACTTC.

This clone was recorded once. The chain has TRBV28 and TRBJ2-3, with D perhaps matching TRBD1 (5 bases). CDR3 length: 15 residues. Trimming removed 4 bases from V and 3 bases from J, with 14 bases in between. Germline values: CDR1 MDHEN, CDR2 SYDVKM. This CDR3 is CASSSTGGRTDTQYF. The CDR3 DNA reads TGTGCCAGCAGTTCAACAGGTGGGCGGACAGATACGCAGTATTTT. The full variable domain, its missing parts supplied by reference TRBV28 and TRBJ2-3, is DVKVTQSSRYLVKRTGEKVFLECVQDMDHENMFWYRQDPGLGLRLIYFSYDVKMKEKGDIPEGYSVSREKKERFSLILESASTNQTSMYLCASSSTGGRTDTQYFGPGTRLTVL.

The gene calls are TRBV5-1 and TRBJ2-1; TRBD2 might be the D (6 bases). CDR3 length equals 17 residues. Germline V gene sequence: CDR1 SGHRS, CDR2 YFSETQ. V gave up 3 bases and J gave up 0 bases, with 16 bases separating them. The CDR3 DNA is TGCGCCAGCAGCTACGCCCTAGCGCAAAGCTCCTACAATGAGCAGTTCTTC. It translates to CASSYALAQSSYNEQFF.

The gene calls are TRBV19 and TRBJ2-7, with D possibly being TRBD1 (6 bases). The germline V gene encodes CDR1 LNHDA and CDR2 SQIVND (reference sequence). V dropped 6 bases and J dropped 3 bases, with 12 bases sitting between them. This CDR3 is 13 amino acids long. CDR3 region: CASSPGEIYEQYF. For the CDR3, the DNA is TGTGCCAGTAGCCCAGGGGAGATCTACGAGCAGTACTTC.

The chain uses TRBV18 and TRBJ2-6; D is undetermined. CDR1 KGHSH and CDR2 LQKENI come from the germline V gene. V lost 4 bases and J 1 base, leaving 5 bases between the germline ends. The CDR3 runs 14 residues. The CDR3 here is CASSLSSGANVLTF. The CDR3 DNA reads TGTGCCAGCTCACTGTCATCTGGGGCCAACGTCCTGACTTTC.

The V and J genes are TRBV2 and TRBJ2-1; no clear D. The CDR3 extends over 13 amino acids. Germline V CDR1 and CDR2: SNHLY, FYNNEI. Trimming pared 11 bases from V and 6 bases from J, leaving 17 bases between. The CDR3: CAFPAEVGNEQFF. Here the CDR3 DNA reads TGTGCCTTCCCCGCTGAGGTCGGCAATGAGCAGTTCTTC.

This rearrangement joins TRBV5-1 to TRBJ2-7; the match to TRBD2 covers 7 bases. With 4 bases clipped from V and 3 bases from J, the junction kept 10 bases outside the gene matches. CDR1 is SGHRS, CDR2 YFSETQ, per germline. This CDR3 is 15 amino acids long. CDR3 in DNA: TGCGCCAGCAGCCGGGGGGAATTGTTGGGCTACGAGCAGTACTTC. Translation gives CASSRGELLGYEQYF.

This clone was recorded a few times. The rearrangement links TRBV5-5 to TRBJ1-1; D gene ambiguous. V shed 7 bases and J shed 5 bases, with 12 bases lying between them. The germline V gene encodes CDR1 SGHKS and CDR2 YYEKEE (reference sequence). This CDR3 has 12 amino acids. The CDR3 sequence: CASAGGATEAFF. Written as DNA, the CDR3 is TGTGCCAGCGCCGGTGGTGCGACTGAAGCTTTCTTT.

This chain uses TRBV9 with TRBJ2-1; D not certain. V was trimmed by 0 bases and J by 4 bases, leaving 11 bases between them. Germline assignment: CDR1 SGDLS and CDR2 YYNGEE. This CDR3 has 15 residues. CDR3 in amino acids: CASSVGVPTYNEQFF. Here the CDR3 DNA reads TGTGCCAGCAGCGTAGGCGTTCCAACGTACAATGAGCAGTTCTTC.

CDR3: CASSGTRRSLSSYNEQFF. The CDR3 region has the DNA TGTGCCAGCAGCGGGACTAGGCGCTCTTTAAGCTCCTACAATGAGCAGTTCTTC. The chain links TRBV25-1 to TRBJ2-1; 8 bases fit TRBD2. The CDR3 spans 18 residues. The J segment lost 0 bases and the V segment lost 6 bases, leaving 13 bases of the junction unmatched. The germline V gene encodes CDR1 MGHDK and CDR2 SYGVNS.

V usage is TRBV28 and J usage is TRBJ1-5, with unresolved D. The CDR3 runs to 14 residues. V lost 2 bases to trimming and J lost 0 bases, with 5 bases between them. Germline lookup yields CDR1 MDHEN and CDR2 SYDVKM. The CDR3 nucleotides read TGTGCCAGCAGTTTAGTTAATAGCAATCAGCCCCAGCATTTT. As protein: CASSLVNSNQPQHF.

For the CDR3, the DNA is TGTGCCAGCAGTGGGGGGACTAGCGGCGCTATGTCCAATGAGCAGTTCTTC. Translation: CASSGGTSGAMSNEQFF. The gene calls are TRBV25-1 and TRBJ2-1; 11 bases map to TRBD2. V was pared by 4 bases and J by 6 bases, with 11 bases of the junction left unmatched. The CDR3 has 17 amino acids. Germline CDR1 is MGHDK and CDR2 is SYGVNS.

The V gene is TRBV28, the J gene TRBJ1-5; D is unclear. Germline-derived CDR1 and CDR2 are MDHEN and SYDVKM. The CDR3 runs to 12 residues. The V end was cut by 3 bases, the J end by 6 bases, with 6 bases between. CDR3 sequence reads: CASSLFSQPQHF. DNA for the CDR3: TGTGCCAGCAGTTTGTTCAGTCAGCCCCAGCATTTT. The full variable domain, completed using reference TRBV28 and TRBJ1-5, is DVKVTQSSRYLVKRTGEKVFLECVQDMDHENMFWYRQDPGLGLRLIYFSYDVKMKEKGDIPEGYSVSREKKERFSLILESASTNQTSMYLCASSLFSQPQHFGDGTRLSIL.

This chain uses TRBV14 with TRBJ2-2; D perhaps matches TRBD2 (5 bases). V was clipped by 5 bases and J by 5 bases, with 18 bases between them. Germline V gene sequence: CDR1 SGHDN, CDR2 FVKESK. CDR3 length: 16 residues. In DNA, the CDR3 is TGTGCCAGCAGCGAGTCTTGGGGAGTGAGGACCGGGGAGCTGTTTTTT. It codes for CASSESWGVRTGELFF. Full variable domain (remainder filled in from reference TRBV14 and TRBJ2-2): EAGVTQFPSHSVIEKGQTVTLRCDPISGHDNLYWYRRVMGKEIKFLLHFVKESKQDESGMPNNRFLAERTGGTYSTLKVQPAELEDSGVYFCASSESWGVRTGELFFGEGSRLTVL.

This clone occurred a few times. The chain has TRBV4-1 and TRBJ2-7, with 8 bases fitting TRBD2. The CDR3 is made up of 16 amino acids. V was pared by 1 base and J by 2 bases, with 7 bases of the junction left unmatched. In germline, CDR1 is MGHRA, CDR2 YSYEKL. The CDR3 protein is CASSQVGLAGPYEQYF. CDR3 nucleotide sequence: TGCGCCAGCAGCCAAGTCGGCCTAGCGGGCCCCTACGAGCAGTACTTC.

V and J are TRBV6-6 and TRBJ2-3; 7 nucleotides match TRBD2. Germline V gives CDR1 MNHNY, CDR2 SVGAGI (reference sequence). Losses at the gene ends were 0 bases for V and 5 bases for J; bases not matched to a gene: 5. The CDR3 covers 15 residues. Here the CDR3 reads CASSYSGEGGDTQYF. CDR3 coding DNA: TGTGCCAGCAGTTACTCAGGGGAGGGAGGAGATACGCAGTATTTT.

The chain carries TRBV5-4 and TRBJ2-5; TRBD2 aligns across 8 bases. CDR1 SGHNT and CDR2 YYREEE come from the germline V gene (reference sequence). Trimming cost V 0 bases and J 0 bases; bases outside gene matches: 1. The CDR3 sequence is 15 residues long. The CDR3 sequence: CASSLASGYQETQYF. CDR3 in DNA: TGTGCCAGCAGCTTGGCTAGCGGGTACCAAGAGACCCAGTACTTC.

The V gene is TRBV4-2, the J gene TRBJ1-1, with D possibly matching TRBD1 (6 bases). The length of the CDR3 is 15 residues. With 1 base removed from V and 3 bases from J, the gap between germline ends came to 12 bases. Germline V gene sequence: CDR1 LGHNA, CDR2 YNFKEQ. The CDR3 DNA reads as TGTGCCAGCAGCCAAGGGTCAGGGGATGACACTGAAGCTTTCTTT. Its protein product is CASSQGSGDDTEAFF.

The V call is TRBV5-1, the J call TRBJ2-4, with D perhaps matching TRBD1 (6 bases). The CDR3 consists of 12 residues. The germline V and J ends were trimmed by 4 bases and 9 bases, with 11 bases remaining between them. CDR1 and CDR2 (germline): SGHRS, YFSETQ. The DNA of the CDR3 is TGCGCCAGCAGCGAGGACAGTCCCATTCAGTACTTC. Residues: CASSEDSPIQYF.

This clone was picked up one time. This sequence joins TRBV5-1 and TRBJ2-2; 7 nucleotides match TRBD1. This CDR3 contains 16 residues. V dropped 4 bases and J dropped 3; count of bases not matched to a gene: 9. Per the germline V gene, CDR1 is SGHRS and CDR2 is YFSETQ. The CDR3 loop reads CASSAIGQVHTGELFF. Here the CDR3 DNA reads TGCGCCAGCAGCGCTATCGGACAGGTACACACCGGGGAGCTGTTTTTT.

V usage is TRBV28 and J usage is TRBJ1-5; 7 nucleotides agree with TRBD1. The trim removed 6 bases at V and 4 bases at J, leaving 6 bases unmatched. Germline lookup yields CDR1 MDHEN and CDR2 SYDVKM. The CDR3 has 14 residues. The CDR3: CASSLNRGNQPQHF. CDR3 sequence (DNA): TGTGCCAGCAGCCTTAACAGGGGAAATCAGCCCCAGCATTTT.

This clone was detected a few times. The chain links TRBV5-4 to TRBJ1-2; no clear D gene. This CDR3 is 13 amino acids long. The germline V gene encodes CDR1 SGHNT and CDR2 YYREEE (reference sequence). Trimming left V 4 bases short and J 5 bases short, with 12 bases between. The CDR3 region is CASSAEGGYGYTF. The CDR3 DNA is TGTGCCAGCAGCGCTGAGGGAGGATATGGCTACACCTTC.

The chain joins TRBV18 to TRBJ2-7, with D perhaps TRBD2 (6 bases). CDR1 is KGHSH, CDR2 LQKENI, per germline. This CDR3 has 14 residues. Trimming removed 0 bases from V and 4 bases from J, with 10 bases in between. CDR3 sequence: CASSPPGLQYEQYF. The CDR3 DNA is TGTGCCAGCTCACCACCGGGACTTCAGTACGAGCAGTACTTC.

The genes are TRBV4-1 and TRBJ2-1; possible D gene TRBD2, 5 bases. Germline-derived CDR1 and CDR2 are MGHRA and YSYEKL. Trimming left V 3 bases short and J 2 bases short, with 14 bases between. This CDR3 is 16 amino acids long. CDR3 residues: CASSQMWTGPYNEQFF. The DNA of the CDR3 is TGCGCCAGCAGCCAGATGTGGACTGGTCCCTACAATGAGCAGTTCTTC.

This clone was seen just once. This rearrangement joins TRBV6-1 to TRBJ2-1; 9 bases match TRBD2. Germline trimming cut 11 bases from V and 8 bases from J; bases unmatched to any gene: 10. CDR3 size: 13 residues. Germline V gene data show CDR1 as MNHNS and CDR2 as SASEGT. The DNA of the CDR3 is TGTGCCTGCTCCGGGACTAGCATCGATGAGCAGTTCTTC. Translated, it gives CACSGTSIDEQFF.

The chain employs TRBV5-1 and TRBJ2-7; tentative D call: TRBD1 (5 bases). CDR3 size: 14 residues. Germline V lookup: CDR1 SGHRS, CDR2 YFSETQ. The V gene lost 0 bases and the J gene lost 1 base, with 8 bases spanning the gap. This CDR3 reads CASSLVDMSYEQYF. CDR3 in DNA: TGCGCCAGCAGCTTGGTGGACATGTCCTACGAGCAGTACTTC.